These 7 T cell receptor beta chains share one sample of origin, sequenced in a study of T cell changes during pregnancy in multiple sclerosis (dated by TCRdb to the late 2010s). The receptor library was made with the immunoSEQ multiplex PCR assay. Sourced from immuneACCESS, this table was stored by TCRdb with only in-frame sequences that have V and J called. A share of the clones is absent; for the studies checked, an unresolved V gene accounts for under half, and the remainder has no known explanation. In this sample the table shows around 85,000 clones, roughly nine tenths of which occur a single time. The ten most abundant clones make up 3.5% to 4% of the sample. The sample in question was PBMCs, obtained in the first trimester of pregnancy. The origin of the receptors is a female donor in good health, serving as a control in a pregnancy study. Some clones in this sample may be carry-over from other donors' samples.

The chain combines TRBV28 with TRBJ2-7, with D maybe TRBD1 (5 bases). The CDR3 loop spans 14 amino acids. CDR1 is MDHEN and CDR2 is SYDVKM in the germline V gene. Between the trimmed V and J ends, which lost 7 bases and 3 bases, there was a span of 16 bases. The DNA of the CDR3 is TGTGCCAGCACCATAACCGACAGAGTCTACGAGCAGTACTTC. This gives the protein CASTITDRVYEQYF.

This clone was picked up one time. The rearrangement joins TRBV29-1 to TRBJ1-2; 7 bases agree with TRBD1. This CDR3 contains 14 residues. Germline V lookup: CDR1 SQVTM, CDR2 ANQGSEA. J was trimmed by 3 bases and V by 7 bases; bases with no gene match: 11. The CDR3 nucleotides read TGCAGCGCTACCGGGACAGCAAACTACTATGGCTACACCTTC. It is translated as CSATGTANYYGYTF.

J is TRBJ1-1 and V is TRBV6-5; 8 nucleotides align to TRBD1. J lost 5 bases, V lost 6 bases, and 8 bases had no gene match. This CDR3 spans 14 amino acids. Germline lookup yields CDR1 MNHEY and CDR2 SVGAGI. CDR3 nucleotide sequence: TGTGCCAGCAGGGACGGGACAGGAGGGACTGAAGCTTTCTTT. Amino acids: CASRDGTGGTEAFF.

This clone was detected once. The gene calls are TRBV4-2 and TRBJ2-5; TRBD2 might be the D (5 bases). The CDR3 runs to 14 residues. Deletions cut 0 bases from V and 5 bases from J, with 10 bases between. Germline loops: CDR1 LGHNA, CDR2 YNFKEQ. The DNA for the CDR3 is TGTGCCAGCAGCCAAGATCCGGGATGGGAGACCCAGTACTTC. Residues: CASSQDPGWETQYF.

The chain employs TRBV19 and TRBJ2-1; D perhaps matches TRBD2 (6 bases). CDR3 length: 14 amino acids. The germline gives CDR1 LNHDA, CDR2 SQIVND (reference sequence). The V gene lost 4 bases and the J gene lost 3 bases, with 10 bases spanning the gap. The CDR3 region is CASSRGLLYNEQFF. CDR3 nucleotide sequence: TGTGCCAGTAGTAGGGGACTCCTCTACAATGAGCAGTTCTTC.

The J gene is TRBJ2-7, the V gene TRBV7-8, with TRBD2 matching over 14 bases. This CDR3 comprises 19 residues. CDR1 is SGHVS, CDR2 FQNEAQ, per germline. V shed 0 bases and J 1 base; nucleotides not matched to a gene: 8. The CDR3 region has the DNA TGTGCCAGCAGCTTAGCTAGGGGACTAGCGGGAGCCGTTTCCTACGAGCAGTACTTC. It translates to CASSLARGLAGAVSYEQYF.

The chain links TRBV4-2 to TRBJ2-1; 7 bases align to TRBD2. The CDR3 contains 16 residues. The V and J ends lost 0 bases and 0 bases, in that order; junction bases with no gene match: 2. Germline V gene lookup returns CDR1 LGHNA and CDR2 YNFKEQ. Here the CDR3 DNA reads TGTGCCAGCAGCCAAGACTCGGGGGGCTCCTACAATGAGCAGTTCTTC. Translating gives CASSQDSGGSYNEQFF.